The 21 T cell receptor beta chains presented below share a single source sample, sequenced in a study of blood T cell repertoires in COVID-19. Clones were read by immunoSEQ multiplex PCR, and TCRdb kept only the in-frame ones, dropping some. The data contain approximately 350,000 clones, 70% to 90% of them seen just once; the ten biggest clones take up 7.1%. The material sequenced was peripheral blood. All receptors derive from a woman aged 55-70 years with COVID-19, enrolled during active disease.

V and J are TRBV12-5 and TRBJ1-2; 7 positions agree with TRBD1. This CDR3 has 18 amino acids. J gave up 2 bases and V 0 bases, and 12 bases lay outside the gene matches. The germline CDR1 and CDR2 sequences are LGHNT and FRNRAP. The CDR3 region has the DNA TGTGCTAGTGGTTTGGTACTTGGGACAGTAAATTCGAACTATGGCTACACCTTC. Its protein is CASGLVLGTVNSNYGYTF. Full variable domain (remainder filled in from reference TRBV12-5 and TRBJ1-2): DARVTQTPRHKVTEMGQEVTMRCQPILGHNTVFWYRQTMMQGLELLAYFRNRAPLDDSGMPKDRFSAEMPDATLATLKIQPSEPRDSAVYFCASGLVLGTVNSNYGYTFGSGTRLTVV.

This chain joins TRBV11-3 and TRBJ1-3; D is possibly TRBD1 (6 bases). The CDR3 runs 16 residues. Germline CDR1 is SGHNT and CDR2 is YENEEA. Trimming took off 3 bases at V and 0 bases at J, with 12 bases between the two ends. This CDR3 reads CASSFSRGSSGNTIYF. In nucleotides, the CDR3 is TGTGCCAGCAGCTTTAGCAGGGGAAGCTCTGGAAACACCATATATTTT.

V gene TRBV7-6 combines with J gene TRBJ1-1; D gene uncertain. CDR1 is SGHVS, CDR2 FNYEAQ, per germline. Trimming stripped 3 bases from V and 0 bases from J, with 11 bases between. This CDR3 is built from 15 residues. The CDR3 DNA follows: TGTGCCAGCAGCTTTACAGCCTCCATGAACACTGAAGCTTTCTTT. The encoded protein is CASSFTASMNTEAFF.

This chain joins TRBV7-3 and TRBJ1-1; 7 positions agree with TRBD1. CDR3 size: 15 residues. After removal of 0 bases from V and 4 bases from J, the junction contained 5 bases not matched to a gene. The V gene's germline CDR1 is SGHTA and CDR2 FQGTGA. This CDR3 is CASSLTGTAPTEAFF. In nucleotides, the CDR3 is TGTGCCAGCAGCTTAACGGGGACAGCGCCCACTGAAGCTTTCTTT.

The CDR3 spells CASSLGGEAGTDTQYF. DNA of the CDR3: TGTGCCAGCAGCTTGGGAGGGGAGGCGGGCACAGATACGCAGTATTTT. The genes are TRBV5-8 and TRBJ2-3; D possibly corresponds to TRBD2 (6 bases). This CDR3 is built from 16 residues. V lost 0 bases and J 1 base, leaving 12 bases between the germline ends. The V gene's germline CDR1 is SGHTS and CDR2 YDEGEE.

The chain employs TRBV5-6 and TRBJ1-5; D not resolved. The CDR3 length is 13 residues. V was trimmed by 0 bases and J by 4 bases, leaving 5 bases between them. CDR1 SGHDT and CDR2 YYEEEE come from the germline V gene. The DNA for the CDR3 is TGTGCCAGCAGCTTGGGAGCTAATCAGCCCCAGCATTTT. Protein sequence: CASSLGANQPQHF. Using reference TRBV5-6 and TRBJ1-5 for the parts outside the CDR3, the full variable domain is DAGVTQSPTHLIKTRGQQVTLRCSPKSGHDTVSWYQQALGQGPQFIFQYYEEEERQRGNFPDRFSGHQFPNYSSELNVNALLLGDSALYLCASSLGANQPQHFGDGTRLSIL.

This clone has just one count. The V gene is TRBV4-2, the J gene TRBJ2-5, with D tentatively TRBD1 (6 bases). Germline CDR1 is LGHNA and CDR2 is YNFKEQ. The CDR3 is 14 amino acids. With 2 bases removed from V and 1 base from J, the gap between germline ends came to 8 bases. The CDR3 bases are TGTGCCAGCAGCCAACAGGACAGCCAAGAGACCCAGTACTTC. Its protein is CASSQQDSQETQYF.

The V and J genes are TRBV4-1 and TRBJ1-1; D is unclear. The CDR3 has 13 amino acids. V was shortened by 7 bases and J by 3 bases, with 12 bases between the two germline ends. CDR1 is MGHRA and CDR2 is YSYEKL in the germline V gene. The CDR3 DNA is TGCGCCAGCACCCATGGCACCCACACTGAAGCTTTCTTT. Encoded protein: CASTHGTHTEAFF.

CDR3 region: CASRGWTSTDTQYF. CDR3 nucleotide sequence: TGTGCCAGCAGGGGATGGACTAGCACAGATACGCAGTATTTT. V usage is TRBV2 and J usage is TRBJ2-3; tentatively, D is TRBD2 (5 bases). Looked up from germline, CDR1 is SNHLY and CDR2 is FYNNEI. V lost 6 bases and J lost 0, with 10 bases in between. The CDR3 has 14 residues.

This chain links TRBV5-8 with TRBJ2-5; 16 nucleotides match TRBD2. V shed 3 bases, J shed 4 bases, and the junction held 9 bases outside the gene matches. This CDR3 region has 18 residues. In germline, CDR1 is SGHTS, CDR2 YDEGEE. The CDR3 here is CASSYGTSGGAARETQYF. DNA for the CDR3: TGTGCCAGCAGCTACGGGACTAGCGGGGGGGCCGCTCGAGAGACCCAGTACTTC. Looking up the rest from reference TRBV5-8 and TRBJ2-5 gives the full variable domain: EAGVTQSPTHLIKTRGQQATLRCSPISGHTSVYWYQQALGLGLQFLLWYDEGEERNRGNFPPRFSGRQFPNYSSELNVNALELEDSALYLCASSYGTSGGAARETQYFGPGTRLLVL.

In DNA, the CDR3 is TGTGCCAGCAGCCAATTCGCGACAGGCAATTCACCCCTCCACTTT. Translating it yields CASSQFATGNSPLHF. The genes are TRBV3-1 (or the pseudogene TRBV3-2) and TRBJ1-6, with D maybe TRBD1 (6 bases). This CDR3 comprises 15 residues. Trimming took off 2 bases at V and 7 bases at J, with 12 bases between the two ends. Looked up from germline, CDR1 is LGHDT and CDR2 is YNNKEL (reference sequence).

The chain couples TRBV5-1 to TRBJ2-1, with 14 bases lining up with TRBD2. The CDR3 loop spans 19 amino acids. V was clipped by 4 bases and J by 4 bases; unmatched bases: 13. Germline V gene lookup returns CDR1 SGHRS and CDR2 YFSETQ. CDR3 in amino acids: CASSPPGLAGAPGYNEQFF. CDR3 sequence (DNA): TGCGCCAGCAGCCCCCCGGGACTAGCGGGGGCCCCGGGTTACAATGAGCAGTTCTTC.

The rearrangement joins TRBV30 to TRBJ2-3, with 13 bases identical to TRBD2. CDR1 GTSNPN and CDR2 SVGIG come from the germline V gene (reference sequence). After removal of 5 bases from V and 4 bases from J, the junction contained 9 bases not matched to a gene. CDR3 length equals 16 residues. The CDR3 nucleotides are TGTGCCTGGGGGGTTGGGACTAGCGGGGTAGCAGATACGCAGTATTTT. Translating it yields CAWGVGTSGVADTQYF. The full variable domain, with the rest looked up from reference TRBV30 and TRBJ2-3, is SQTIHQWPATLVQPVGSPLSLECTVEGTSNPNLYWYRQAAGRGLQLLFYSVGIGQISSEVPQNLSASRPQDRQFILSSKKLLLSDSGFYLCAWGVGTSGVADTQYFGPGTRLTVL.

V is TRBV2 and J is TRBJ1-2; no clear D gene. This CDR3 comprises 13 residues. The germline gives CDR1 SNHLY, CDR2 FYNNEI. Deletions cut 4 bases from V and 2 bases from J, with 8 bases between. CDR3 amino acids: CASSGLRNYGYTF. In DNA, the CDR3 is TGTGCCAGCAGTGGACTCCGAAACTATGGCTACACCTTC.

The CDR3 region has the DNA TGTGCCAGCTCACCAGCAGTTATCCTCGCGAACACCGGGGAGCTGTTTTTT. It specifies CASSPAVILANTGELFF. V is TRBV18 and J is TRBJ2-2; D gene uncertain. The CDR3 runs 17 residues. V was trimmed by 2 bases and J by 0 bases, leaving 13 bases between them. Germline V gene data show CDR1 as KGHSH and CDR2 as LQKENI.

This clone has a single count. The chain links TRBV6-5 to TRBJ1-2; 8 bases agree with TRBD1. The J segment lost 3 bases and the V segment lost 2 bases, leaving 2 bases of the junction unmatched. The length of the CDR3 is 14 residues. Germline V lookup: CDR1 MNHEY, CDR2 SVGAGI. The CDR3 spells CASSYVTGDYGYTF. CDR3 nucleotide sequence: TGTGCCAGCAGTTACGTGACAGGGGACTATGGCTACACCTTC.

V is TRBV6-2 or TRBV6-3 and J is TRBJ2-3; 8 bases are shared with TRBD2. This CDR3 has 16 amino acids. Trimming cost V 6 bases and J 3 bases; bases outside gene matches: 11. In germline, CDR1 is MNHEY, CDR2 SVGEGT. The DNA for the CDR3 is TGTGCCAGCAGCCCCTCTGGGCGGGGGGCGACAGATACGCAGTATTTT. Amino acids: CASSPSGRGATDTQYF.

J is TRBJ2-1 and V is TRBV10-3; 14 nucleotides agree with TRBD2. Germline CDR1 ENHRY, CDR2 SYGVKD. The V segment lost 5 bases and the J segment 5 bases; nucleotides outside the gene matches: 5. The CDR3 is 16 amino acids. The CDR3 here is CAISKTSGGGNNEQFF. DNA for the CDR3: TGTGCCATCAGTAAGACTAGCGGGGGGGGAAACAATGAGCAGTTCTTC.

The chain has TRBV24-1 and TRBJ2-1; D perhaps matches TRBD2 (5 bases). Trimming shortened V by 4 bases and J by 7 bases, and 10 bases separated the two germline ends. This CDR3 has 13 residues. Germline values: CDR1 KGHDR, CDR2 SFDVKD. DNA for the CDR3: TGTGCCACCAGTGACCCCTGGACTAATGAGCAGTTCTTC. Translation gives CATSDPWTNEQFF.

The chain employs TRBV11-1 and TRBJ1-1; 9 nucleotides match TRBD1. V trimming: 5 bases; J trimming: 1 base; junction bases outside the gene matches: 8. There are 16 residues in the CDR3. The germline V gene has CDR1 SGHAT and CDR2 FQDESV (reference sequence). This chain's CDR3 is CASSPGTGYGNTEAFF. In DNA form, the CDR3 reads TGTGCCAGCAGCCCAGGGACAGGGTATGGGAACACTGAAGCTTTCTTT.

The CDR3 spells CASSSRGGYTF. The CDR3 DNA reads TGTGCCAGCAGTTCCAGGGGGGGCTACACCTTC. The chain uses TRBV28 and TRBJ1-2, with TRBD1 matching over 7 bases. The CDR3 totals 11 residues. V shed 4 bases and J 8 bases; nucleotides not matched to a gene: 1. Germline V gene data show CDR1 as MDHEN and CDR2 as SYDVKM.